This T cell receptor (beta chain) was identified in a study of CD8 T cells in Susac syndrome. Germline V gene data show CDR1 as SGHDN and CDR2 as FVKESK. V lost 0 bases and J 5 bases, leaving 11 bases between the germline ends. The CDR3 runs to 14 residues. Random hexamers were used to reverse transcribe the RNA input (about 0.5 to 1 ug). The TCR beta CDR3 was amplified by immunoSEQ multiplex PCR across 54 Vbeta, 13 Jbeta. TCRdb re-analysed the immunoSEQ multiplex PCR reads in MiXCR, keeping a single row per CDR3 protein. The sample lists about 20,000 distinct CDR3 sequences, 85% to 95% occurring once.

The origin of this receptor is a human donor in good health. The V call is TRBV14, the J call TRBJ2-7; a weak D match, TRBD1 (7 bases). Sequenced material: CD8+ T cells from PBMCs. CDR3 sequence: CASSQEGRGDEQYF. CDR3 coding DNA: TGTGCCAGCAGCCAAGAAGGCAGGGGGGACGAGCAGTACTTC. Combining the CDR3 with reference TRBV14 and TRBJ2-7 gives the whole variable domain EAGVTQFPSHSVIEKGQTVTLRCDPISGHDNLYWYRRVMGKEIKFLLHFVKESKQDESGMPNNRFLAERTGGTYSTLKVQPAELEDSGVYFCASSQEGRGDEQYFGPGTRLTVT.